This T cell receptor (beta chain) was sequenced in a study of shared clonotypes between healthy human individuals. Study observations and caveats: In the sorted subsets, rarefaction showed sequencing was incomplete despite large depth. The study drew on few donors, limiting represented genetic and exposure-history diversity.

A note on this clone: Its specificity is not known.

The CDR3 is 15 amino acids. Germline values: CDR1 MDHEN, CDR2 SYDVKM. V dropped 11 bases and J dropped 1; count of bases not matched to a gene: 10. Only in-frame clones appear in the TCRdb table, and some are missing; sequencing was by immunoSEQ multiplex PCR. The data contain roughly 380,000 clones, roughly 96% of them seen just once; the ten biggest clones take up more than 0.3%. Every one of the donors was a Caucasian adult that lived in Nashville, Tennessee. CD8 memory fractions consisted of CD45RO+ and CCR7-negative CD45RA+ TemRA cells together. The chain carries TRBV28 and TRBJ1-1; TRBD1 matches 10 bases. This clonotype was obtained from a young man in good health. Sequencing input: memory CD8+ T cells sorted from blood. The subset here: CD45RO+ cells pooled with CCR7-negative TemRA cells. As DNA, the CDR3 is TGTGCCGGCCTGAGACAGGGGGCTAGGAACACTGAAGCTTTCTTT. Translated: CAGLRQGARNTEAFF.